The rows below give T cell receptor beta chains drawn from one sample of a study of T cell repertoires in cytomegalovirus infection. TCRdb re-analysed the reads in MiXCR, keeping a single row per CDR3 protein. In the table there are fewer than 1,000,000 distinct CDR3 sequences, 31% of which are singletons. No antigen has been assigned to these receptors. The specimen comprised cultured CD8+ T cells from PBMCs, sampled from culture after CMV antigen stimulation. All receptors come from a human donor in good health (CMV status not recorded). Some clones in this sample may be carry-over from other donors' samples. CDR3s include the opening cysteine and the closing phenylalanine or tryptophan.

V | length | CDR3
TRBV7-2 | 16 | CASSSLGLAGRETQYF
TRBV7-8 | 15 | CASSSRDRDNYGYTF
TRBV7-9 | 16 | CASSLKVGGPRETQYF
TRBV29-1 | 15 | CSVLTGGRSGGELFF
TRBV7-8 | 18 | CASSAQGGTPLTTGELFF
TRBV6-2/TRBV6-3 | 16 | CASSRLIGAHQETQYF
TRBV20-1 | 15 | CSAWALSSGANVLTF
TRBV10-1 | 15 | CASSETGDYEETQYF
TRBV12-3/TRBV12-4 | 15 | CASSPLREGQETQYF
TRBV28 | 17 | CASSPPLRVGPGNEQFF
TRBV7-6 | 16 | CASSPGDRQYTDTQYF
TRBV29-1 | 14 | CSVEVRANTGELFF
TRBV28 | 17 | CASSFRGRNYINYGYTF
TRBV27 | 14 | CASSGRLAGNEQFF
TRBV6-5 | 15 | CASSMDAGVNSPLHF
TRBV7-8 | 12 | CASSVTGDEAFF
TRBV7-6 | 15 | CASSFIGGPTDTQYF